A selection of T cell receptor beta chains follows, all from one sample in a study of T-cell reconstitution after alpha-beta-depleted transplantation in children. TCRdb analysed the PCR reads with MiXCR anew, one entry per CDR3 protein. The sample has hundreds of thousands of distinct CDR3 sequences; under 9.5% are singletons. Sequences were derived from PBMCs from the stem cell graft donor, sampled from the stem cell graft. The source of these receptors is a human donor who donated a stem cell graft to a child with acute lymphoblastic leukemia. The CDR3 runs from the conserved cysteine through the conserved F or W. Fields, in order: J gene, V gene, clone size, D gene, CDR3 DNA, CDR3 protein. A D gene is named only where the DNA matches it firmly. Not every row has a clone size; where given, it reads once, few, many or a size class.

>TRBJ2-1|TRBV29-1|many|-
TGCAGCGATGCGGACGACTCCTACAATGAGCAGTTCTTC
CSDADDSYNEQFF
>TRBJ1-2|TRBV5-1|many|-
TGCGCCAGCAGGGAAACAGGCCGGGAATATGGCTACACCTTC
CASRETGREYGYTF
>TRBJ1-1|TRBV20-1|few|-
TGCAGTGCTGGGGGGGAAATGAACACTGAAGCTTTCTTT
CSAGGEMNTEAFF
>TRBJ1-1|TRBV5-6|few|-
TGTGCCAGCAGCTTGGCCCCGGAGGCCAACACTGAAGCTTTCTTT
CASSLAPEANTEAFF
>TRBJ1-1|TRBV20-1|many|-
TGCAGTGCTAGAGCGTCAGGCCCTGGGATTGAAGAAGCTTTCTTT
CSARASGPGIEEAFF
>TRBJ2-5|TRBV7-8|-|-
TGTGCCAGCAGCTTAGGGGGCTCGGGTAGCAGGCAGACCCAGTACTTC
CASSLGGSGSRQTQYF
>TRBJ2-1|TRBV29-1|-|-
TGCAGCGTACACAGGAACAATGAGCAGTTCTTC
CSVHRNNEQFF
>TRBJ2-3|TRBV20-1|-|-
TGCAGTGCTAGAAAAGGCTGGTCAAGCACAGATACGCAGTATTTT
CSARKGWSSTDTQYF
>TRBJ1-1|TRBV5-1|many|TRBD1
TGCGCCAGCAGCCGAACAAAGGGACAGCAGGAAGCTTTCTTT
CASSRTKGQQEAFF
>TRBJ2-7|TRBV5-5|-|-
TGTGCCAGCAGTATTGTGGAGCGCGAGCAGTACTTC
CASSIVEREQYF
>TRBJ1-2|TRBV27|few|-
TGTGCCAGCAGTTTGTGGGGAGGAGGTAACTATGGCTACACCTTC
CASSLWGGGNYGYTF
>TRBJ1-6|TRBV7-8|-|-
TGTGCCAGCAGCTTAGGGAGACCAGGGGCAGGGAATTCACCCCTCCACTTT
CASSLGRPGAGNSPLHF
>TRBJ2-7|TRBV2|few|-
TGTGCCAGCAGTAACCGGGCCCGGCTCCACGAGCAGTACTTC
CASSNRARLHEQYF
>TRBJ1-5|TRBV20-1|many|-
TGCAGTGCTTACAGGGAGGTGAAGCAGCCCCAGCATTTT
CSAYREVKQPQHF
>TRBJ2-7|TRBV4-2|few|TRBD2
TGTGCCAGCAGCCAAGATAAGGGAGCGGGGAGCTACGAGCAGTACTTC
CASSQDKGAGSYEQYF
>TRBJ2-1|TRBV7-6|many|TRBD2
TGTGCCAGCAGCCAGTTCTTCCTAGCGGGGGGCCAATACAATGAGCAGTTCTTC
CASSQFFLAGGQYNEQFF
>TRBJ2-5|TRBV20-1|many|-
TGCAGTGCTGAAAAAACGACAGCCCCGCAAGAGACCCAGTACTTC
CSAEKTTAPQETQYF
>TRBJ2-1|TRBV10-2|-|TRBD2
TGCGCCAGCAGACAAACTAGCGTCTCCCACAATGAGCAGTTCTTC
CASRQTSVSHNEQFF
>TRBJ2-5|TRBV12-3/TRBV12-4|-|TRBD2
TGTGCCAGCAGCCGGGCGACTAGCGGGGGGACTCAAGAGATCCAGTACTTC
CASSRATSGGTQEIQYF
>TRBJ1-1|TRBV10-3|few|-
TGTGCCATCAGTGAGAGGGGGGAGAACACTGAAGCTTTCTTT
CAISERGENTEAFF
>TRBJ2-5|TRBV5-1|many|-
TGCGCCAGCAGCGTTTTGGGGACGGGATTACAAGAGACCCAGTACTTC
CASSVLGTGLQETQYF
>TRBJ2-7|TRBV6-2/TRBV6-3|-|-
TGTGCCAGCAGGTGGGTCGGCTCCTACGAGCAGTACTTC
CASRWVGSYEQYF
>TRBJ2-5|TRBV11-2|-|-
TGTGCCAGCAGCCGGGCCTCTCAAGAGACCCAGTACTTC
CASSRASQETQYF
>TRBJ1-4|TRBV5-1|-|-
TGCGCCAGCAGCTTGGATCCCCCCGGCCAAACTTCAACTAATGAAAAACTGTTTTTT
CASSLDPPGQTSTNEKLFF
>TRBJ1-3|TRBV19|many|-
TGTGCCAGTAGTACCGCGAACACCATATATTTT
CASSTANTIYF
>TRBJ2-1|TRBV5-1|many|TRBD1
TGCGCCAGCAGCTTGGGGCAGGGGGCTAATGAGCAGTTCTTC
CASSLGQGANEQFF
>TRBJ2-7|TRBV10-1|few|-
TGCGCCAGCAGTGAGTCTACCGGGGCAGGATACGAGCAGTACTTC
CASSESTGAGYEQYF
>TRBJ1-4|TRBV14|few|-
TGTGCCAGCAGCGGGGTTGTACATGAAAAACTGTTTTTT
CASSGVVHEKLFF
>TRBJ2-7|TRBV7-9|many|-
TGTGCCAGCAGGAAAGAAGACGGACTACGCGAGTACTTC
CASRKEDGLREYF
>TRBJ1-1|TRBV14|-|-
TGTGCCAGCAGCCAAGTTTTCGGTGCCACTGAAGCTTTCTTT
CASSQVFGATEAFF
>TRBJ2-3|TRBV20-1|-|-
TGCAGTGCTCGGGAGCCCGGGGATACGCAGTATTTT
CSAREPGDTQYF
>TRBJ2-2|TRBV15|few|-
TGTGCCACCAGCCAACAGACCGGGGAGCTGTTTTTT
CATSQQTGELFF
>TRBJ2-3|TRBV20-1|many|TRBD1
TGCAGTGCTGGACCGGGACAGGGGGCCGGGGGCACAGATACGCAGTATTTT
CSAGPGQGAGGTDTQYF
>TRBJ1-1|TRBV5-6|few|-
TGTGCCAGCAGCTTGTTAACAATCAGAATTATGAACACTGAAGCTTTCTTT
CASSLLTIRIMNTEAFF
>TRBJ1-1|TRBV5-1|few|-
TGCGCCAGCGCAAACATGGAGAACACTGAAGCTTTCTTT
CASANMENTEAFF
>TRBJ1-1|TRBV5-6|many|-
TGTGCCAGCAGCTTGTACTCAGGCCGGGGGGCTTTCTTT
CASSLYSGRGAFF
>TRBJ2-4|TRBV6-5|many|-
TGTGCCAGCAGCCCCAGGACAGACGGACATCCCAAAAACATTCAGTACTTC
CASSPRTDGHPKNIQYF
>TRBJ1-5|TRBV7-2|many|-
TGTGCCAGCAGCTTAGCGCTTGGGGGGTTGAGAAATCAGCCCCAGCATTTT
CASSLALGGLRNQPQHF
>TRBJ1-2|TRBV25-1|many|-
TGTGCCAGCAGGGAAGGGTATGGCTACACCTTC
CASREGYGYTF
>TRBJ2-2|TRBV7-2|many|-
TGTGCCAGCAGCTCGGATGGCGGGGAGCTGTTTTTT
CASSSDGGELFF
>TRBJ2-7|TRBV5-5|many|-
TGTGCCAGCAGCGAGGAATGGAGCCGACTTTCCTACGAGCAGTACTTC
CASSEEWSRLSYEQYF
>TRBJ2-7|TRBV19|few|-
TGTGCCAGTAGTATTGCGGGTCCCTACGAGCAGTACTTC
CASSIAGPYEQYF
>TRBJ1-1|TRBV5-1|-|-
TGCGCCAGCAGGCGGTCCTTGAACACTGAAGCTTTCTTT
CASRRSLNTEAFF
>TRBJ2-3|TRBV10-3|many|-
TGTGCCATCGGCTCTAGATCAGATACGCAGTATTTT
CAIGSRSDTQYF
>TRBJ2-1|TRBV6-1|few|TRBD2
TGTGCCAGCAGTCGGGGAGCGGGGACTCTCTGGGATGAGCAGTTCTTC
CASSRGAGTLWDEQFF
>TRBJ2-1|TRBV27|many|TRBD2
TGTGCCAGCAGTTTAGTCGGTAGCGGGGGAAATGAGCAGTTCTTC
CASSLVGSGGNEQFF
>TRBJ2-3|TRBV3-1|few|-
TGTGCCAGCAGCCATCCAGCAGATACGCAGTATTTT
CASSHPADTQYF
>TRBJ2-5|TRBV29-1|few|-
TGCAGCGTTGCAAAAGAGGGGGAGACCCAGTACTTC
CSVAKEGETQYF